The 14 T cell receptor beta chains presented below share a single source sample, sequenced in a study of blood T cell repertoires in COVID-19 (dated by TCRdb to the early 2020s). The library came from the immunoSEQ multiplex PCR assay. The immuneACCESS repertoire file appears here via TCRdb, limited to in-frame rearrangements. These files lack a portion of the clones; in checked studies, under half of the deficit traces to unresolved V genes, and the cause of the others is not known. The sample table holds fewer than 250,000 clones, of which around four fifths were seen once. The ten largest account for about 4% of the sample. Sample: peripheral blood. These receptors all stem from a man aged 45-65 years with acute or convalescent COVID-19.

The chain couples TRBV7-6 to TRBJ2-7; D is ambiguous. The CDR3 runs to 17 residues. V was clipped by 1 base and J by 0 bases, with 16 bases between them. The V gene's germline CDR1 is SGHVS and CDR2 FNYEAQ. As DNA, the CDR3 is TGTGCCAGCAGCTTAGAGGCTCTACCCTCGGGCTCCTACGAGCAGTACTTC. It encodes CASSLEALPSGSYEQYF.

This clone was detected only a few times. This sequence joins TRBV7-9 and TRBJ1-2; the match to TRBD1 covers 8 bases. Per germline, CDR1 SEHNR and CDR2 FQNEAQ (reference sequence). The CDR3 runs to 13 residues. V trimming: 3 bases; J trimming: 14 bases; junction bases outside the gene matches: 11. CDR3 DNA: TGTGCCAGCAGCTTGGGGCAGGGGGCAGAGGGTACCTTC. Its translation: CASSLGQGAEGTF.

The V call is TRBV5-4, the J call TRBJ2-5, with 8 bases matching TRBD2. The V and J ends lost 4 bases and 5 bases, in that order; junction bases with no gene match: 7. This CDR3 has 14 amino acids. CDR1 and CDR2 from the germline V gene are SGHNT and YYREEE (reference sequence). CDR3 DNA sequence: TGTGCCAGCAGCACCGCCGGGGGGGGCGAGACCCAGTACTTC. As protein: CASSTAGGGETQYF.

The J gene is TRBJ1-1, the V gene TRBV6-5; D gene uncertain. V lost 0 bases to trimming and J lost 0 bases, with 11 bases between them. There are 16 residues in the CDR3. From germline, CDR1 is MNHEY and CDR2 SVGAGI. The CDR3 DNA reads TGTGCCAGCAGTTACTCCCTATACGTCATGAACACTGAAGCTTTCTTT. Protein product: CASSYSLYVMNTEAFF.

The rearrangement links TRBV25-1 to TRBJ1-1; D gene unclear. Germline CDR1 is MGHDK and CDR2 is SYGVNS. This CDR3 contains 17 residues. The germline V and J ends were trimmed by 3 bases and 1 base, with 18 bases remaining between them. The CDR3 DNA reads TGTGCCAGCAGTGAGGCCGGGTATGGGTATGGGAACACTGAAGCTTTCTTT. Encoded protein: CASSEAGYGYGNTEAFF.

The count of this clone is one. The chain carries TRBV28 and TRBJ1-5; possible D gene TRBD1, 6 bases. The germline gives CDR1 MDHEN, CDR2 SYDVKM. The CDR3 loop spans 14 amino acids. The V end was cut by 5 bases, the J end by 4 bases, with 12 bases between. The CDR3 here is CASSRHTGNQPQHF. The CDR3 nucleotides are TGTGCCAGCAGTAGACATACAGGGAATCAGCCCCAGCATTTT.

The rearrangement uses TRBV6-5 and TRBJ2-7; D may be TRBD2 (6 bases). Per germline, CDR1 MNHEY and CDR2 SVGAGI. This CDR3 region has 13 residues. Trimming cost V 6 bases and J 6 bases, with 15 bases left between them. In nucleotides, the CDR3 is TGTGCCAGCAGAGACCCCGGAGGGCCCGAGCAGTACTTC. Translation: CASRDPGGPEQYF.

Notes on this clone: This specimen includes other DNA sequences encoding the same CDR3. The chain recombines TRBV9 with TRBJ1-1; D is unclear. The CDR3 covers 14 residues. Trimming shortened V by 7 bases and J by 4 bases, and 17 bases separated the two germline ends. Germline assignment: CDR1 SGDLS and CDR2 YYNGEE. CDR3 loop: CASSPGGFGTEAFF. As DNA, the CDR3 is TGTGCCAGCTCCCCCGGAGGGTTCGGCACTGAAGCTTTCTTT. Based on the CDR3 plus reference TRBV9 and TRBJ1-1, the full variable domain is DSGVTQTPKHLITATGQRVTLRCSPRSGDLSVYWYQQSLDQGLQFLIQYYNGEERAKGNILERFSAQQFPDLHSELNLSSLELGDSALYFCASSPGGFGTEAFFGQGTRLTVV.

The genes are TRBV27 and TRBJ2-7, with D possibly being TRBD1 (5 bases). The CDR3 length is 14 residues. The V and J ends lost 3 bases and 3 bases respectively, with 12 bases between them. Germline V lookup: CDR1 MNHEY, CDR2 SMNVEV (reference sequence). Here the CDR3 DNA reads TGTGCCAGCAGTTTCCAGGGTTCCATCTACGAGCAGTACTTC. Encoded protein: CASSFQGSIYEQYF.

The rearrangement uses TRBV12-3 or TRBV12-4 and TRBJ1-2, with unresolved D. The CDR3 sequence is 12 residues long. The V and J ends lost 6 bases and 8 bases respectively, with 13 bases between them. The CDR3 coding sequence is TGTGCCAGCAGCGAGACTGATCGGGGCTACACCTTC. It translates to CASSETDRGYTF.

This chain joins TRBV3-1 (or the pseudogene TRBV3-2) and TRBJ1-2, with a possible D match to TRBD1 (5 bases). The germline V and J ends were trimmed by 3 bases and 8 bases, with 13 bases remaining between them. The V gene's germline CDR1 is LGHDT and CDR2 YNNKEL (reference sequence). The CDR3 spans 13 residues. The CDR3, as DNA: TGTGCCAGCAGCCAGGTGGGGGAGGAGGGCTACACCTTC. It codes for CASSQVGEEGYTF.

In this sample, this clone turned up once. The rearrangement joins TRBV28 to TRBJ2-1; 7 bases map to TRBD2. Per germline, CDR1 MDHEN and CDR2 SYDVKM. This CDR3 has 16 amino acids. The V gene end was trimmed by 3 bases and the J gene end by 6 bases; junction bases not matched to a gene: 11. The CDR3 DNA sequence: TGTGCCAGCAGTTTCCCCTTAGCGGGCGGTACCAATGAGCAGTTCTTC. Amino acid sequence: CASSFPLAGGTNEQFF.

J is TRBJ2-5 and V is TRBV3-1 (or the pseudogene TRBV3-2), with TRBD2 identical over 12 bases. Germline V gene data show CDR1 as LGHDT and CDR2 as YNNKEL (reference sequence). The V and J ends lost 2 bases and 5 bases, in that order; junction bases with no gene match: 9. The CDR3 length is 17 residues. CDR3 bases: TGTGCCAGCAGCCAAACGGGGCTAGCGGGGGGGTTGGAGACCCAGTACTTC. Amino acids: CASSQTGLAGGLETQYF.

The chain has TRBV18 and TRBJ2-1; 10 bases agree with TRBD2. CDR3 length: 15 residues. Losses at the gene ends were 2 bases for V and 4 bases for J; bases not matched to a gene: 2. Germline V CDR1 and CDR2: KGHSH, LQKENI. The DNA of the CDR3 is TGTGCCAGCTCACCAGAAGCGGGAGGGTACAATGAGCAGTTCTTC. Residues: CASSPEAGGYNEQFF. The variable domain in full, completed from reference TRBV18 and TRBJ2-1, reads NAGVMQNPRHLVRRRGQEARLRCSPMKGHSHVYWYRQLPEEGLKFMVYLQKENIIDESGMPKERFSAEFPKEGPSILRIQQVVRGDSAAYFCASSPEAGGYNEQFFGPGTRLTVL.